This T cell receptor beta chain was found in a study of metastatic and nonmetastatic thyroid tumors. Study background: Repertoires were compared across blood and tumor or nodule tissue from malignant and benign thyroid patients. Whole-study findings and limits: Malignant thyroid tumors reportedly had TCR beta diversity that was significantly higher than in benign nodules, in blood and tumor.

The authors' processing: Differences in CDR3 between clinicopathological groups were drawn on to build a classifier intended to discriminate distant-metastatic papillary thyroid cancer patients. Using MiXCR, TCRdb reanalyzed the PCR reads. These V and J calls originate from TCRdb's pipeline instead of the authors' own analysis. The repertoire holds around 23,000 clones, roughly 22% seen once, with 25% to 35% in the top ten. There are many counts of this clone. The antigen is undetermined. No patient received treatment before thyroid surgery. The sequence derives from a female donor with papillary thyroid cancer or a benign thyroid nodule (not recorded which). Some clones in this sample may be carry-over from other donors' samples. The sequencing sample was made of blood.

CDR3 sequence reads: CASSLSGRGYTF. The CDR3 DNA sequence: TGTGCCAGCAGTTTATCGGGTAGGGGCTACACCTTC. The chain is built from TRBV28 and TRBJ1-2, with D uncertain. V was clipped by 1 base and J by 8 bases, with 8 bases between them. Germline values: CDR1 MDHEN, CDR2 SYDVKM. The length of the CDR3 is 12 residues.